This TCR beta chain was found in a study of blood T cell repertoires in COVID-19. The wider study: T cells, B-cell-depleted T cells, or PBMCs provided the cDNA or gDNA that served as material.

Original analysis: How many nucleated cells were present was estimated from reference gene primer amplification. Assay used: immunoSEQ multiplex PCR; TCRdb lists only in-frame clones, some missing. For V, J and clone size, that table is used; D and trimming come from the DNA. The sample includes 150,000 or so clones, more than 60% of them seen just once. V lost 3 bases and J lost 4; bases outside the gene matches: 6. CDR1 is SGHAT and CDR2 is FQNNGV in the germline V gene. The CDR3 runs to 14 residues. Sequenced material: peripheral blood. This rearrangement joins TRBV11-2 to TRBJ2-7; 7 bases are shared with TRBD1. The receptor's source is a woman between 65 and 79 years old with acute or convalescent COVID-19. The CDR3 coding sequence is TGTGCCAGCAGCTTGGGGACAGAGCAGTACGAGCAGTACTTC. It encodes CASSLGTEQYEQYF.